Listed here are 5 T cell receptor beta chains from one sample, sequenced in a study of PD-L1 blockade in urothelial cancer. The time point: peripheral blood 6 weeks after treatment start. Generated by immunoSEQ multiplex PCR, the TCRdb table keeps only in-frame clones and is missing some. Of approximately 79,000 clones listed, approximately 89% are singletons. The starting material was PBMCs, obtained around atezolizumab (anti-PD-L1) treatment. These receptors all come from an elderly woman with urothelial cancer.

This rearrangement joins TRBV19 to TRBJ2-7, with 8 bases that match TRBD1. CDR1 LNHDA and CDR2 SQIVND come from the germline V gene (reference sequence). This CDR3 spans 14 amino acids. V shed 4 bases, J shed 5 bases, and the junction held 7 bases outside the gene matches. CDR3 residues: CASSTGGAWNEQYF. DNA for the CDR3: TGTGCCAGTAGTACAGGGGGCGCCTGGAACGAGCAGTACTTC.

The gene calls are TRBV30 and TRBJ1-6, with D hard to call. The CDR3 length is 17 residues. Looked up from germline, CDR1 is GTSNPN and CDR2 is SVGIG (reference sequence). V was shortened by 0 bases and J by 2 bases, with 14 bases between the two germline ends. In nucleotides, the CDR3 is TGTGCCTGGAGTGTAGTCGACCCGGGGACCTATAATTCACCCCTCCACTTT. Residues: CAWSVVDPGTYNSPLHF.

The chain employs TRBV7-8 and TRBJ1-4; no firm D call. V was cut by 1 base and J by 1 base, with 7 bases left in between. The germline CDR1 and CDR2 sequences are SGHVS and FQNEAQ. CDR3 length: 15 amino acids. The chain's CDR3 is CASSLEAGTNEKLFF. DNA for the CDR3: TGTGCCAGCAGCTTAGAGGCAGGAACTAATGAAAAACTGTTTTTT.

CDR3 region: CASSLLARGTTGELFF. CDR3 coding DNA: TGTGCCAGCAGCTTACTGGCAAGGGGAACCACCGGGGAGCTGTTTTTT. The rearrangement uses TRBV7-2 and TRBJ2-2, with a possible D match to TRBD1 (5 bases). The length of the CDR3 is 16 residues. Per the germline V gene, CDR1 is SGHTA and CDR2 is FQGNSA. V was clipped by 2 bases and J by 4 bases, with 14 bases between them.

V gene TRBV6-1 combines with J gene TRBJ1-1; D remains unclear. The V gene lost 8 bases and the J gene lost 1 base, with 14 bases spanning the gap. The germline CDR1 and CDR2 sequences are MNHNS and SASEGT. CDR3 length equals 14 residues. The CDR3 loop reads CASDLPPRNTEAFF. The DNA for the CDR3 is TGTGCCAGCGACTTACCCCCCCGGAACACTGAAGCTTTCTTT.